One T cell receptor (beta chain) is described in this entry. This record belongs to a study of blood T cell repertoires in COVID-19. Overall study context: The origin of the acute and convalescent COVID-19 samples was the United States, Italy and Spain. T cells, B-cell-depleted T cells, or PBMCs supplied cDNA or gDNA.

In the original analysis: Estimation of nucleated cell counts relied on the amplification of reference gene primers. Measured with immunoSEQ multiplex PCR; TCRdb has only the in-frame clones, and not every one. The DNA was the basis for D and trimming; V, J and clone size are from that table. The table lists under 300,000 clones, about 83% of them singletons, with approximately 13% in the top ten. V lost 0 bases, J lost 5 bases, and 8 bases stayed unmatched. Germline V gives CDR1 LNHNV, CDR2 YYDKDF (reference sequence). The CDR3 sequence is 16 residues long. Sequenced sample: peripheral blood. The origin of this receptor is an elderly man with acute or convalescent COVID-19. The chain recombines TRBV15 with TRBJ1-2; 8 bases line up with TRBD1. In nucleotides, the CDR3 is TGTGCCACCAGCAGAGATCGCCGGGACAGGACTTATGGCTACACCTTC. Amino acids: CATSRDRRDRTYGYTF.